Below, 30 T cell receptor beta chains from the same sample are listed, as sequenced in a study of cytomegalovirus exposure and HLA in healthy donors (dated by TCRdb to the late 2010s). Receptors were amplified or captured by the immunoSEQ multiplex PCR assay. For the multiplex PCR, a mixture combining 60 forward primers for TCR Vbeta segments and 13 reverse primers for TCR Jbeta segments was used. Imported from immuneACCESS, the table was reduced by TCRdb to in-frame sequences with V and J called. These copies leave out some clones; in studies compared against another copy, an unresolved V gene accounts for under half, and the cause of the remainder is not known. The sample profile shows 80,000 to 95,000 clones; roughly 86% of them were found once. Clones ranked in the top ten supply around 6% of the sample. Material: PBMCs. Source of these receptors: a woman aged 18-29 years in good health and CMV-seropositive.

This clone was seen a single time. V usage is TRBV5-6 and J usage is TRBJ2-5; perhaps TRBD2 as D (6 bases). The CDR3 has 16 amino acids. In germline, CDR1 is SGHDT, CDR2 YYEEEE. The V end was cut by 0 bases, the J end by 5 bases, with 17 bases between. Here the CDR3 reads CASSLAAGTPSETQYF. Here the CDR3 DNA reads TGTGCCAGCAGCTTGGCCGCCGGGACTCCGAGTGAGACCCAGTACTTC.

This rearrangement joins TRBV9 to TRBJ2-3; D perhaps matches TRBD1 (5 bases). The CDR3 has 16 residues. The V end was cut by 0 bases, the J end by 2 bases, with 13 bases between. CDR1 and CDR2 from the germline V gene are SGDLS and YYNGEE. This chain's CDR3 is CASSVDGQSITDTQYF. CDR3 DNA: TGTGCCAGCAGCGTAGACGGACAAAGCATCACAGATACGCAGTATTTT.

The CDR3 DNA reads as TGTGCCAGCAGCTTAACAGGGGCTGTGGGCCCCGGGGAGCTGTTTTTT. Amino acid sequence: CASSLTGAVGPGELFF. The chain links TRBV7-9 to TRBJ2-2; TRBD1 agrees at 7 bases. The CDR3 length is 16 residues. Germline V lookup: CDR1 SEHNR, CDR2 FQNEAQ (reference sequence). Trimming removed 2 bases from V and 6 bases from J; junction bases left unmatched: 9.

V usage is TRBV6-1 and J usage is TRBJ2-1; 7 bases agree with TRBD1. The CDR3 has 13 residues. CDR1 is MNHNS, CDR2 SASEGT, per germline. The trim removed 8 bases at V and 4 bases at J, leaving 5 bases unmatched. The CDR3 DNA is TGTGCCAGCGGCCAGACAGGGTACAATGAGCAGTTCTTC. It translates to CASGQTGYNEQFF.

This clone was seen only once. The genes are TRBV6-5 and TRBJ1-3; D might be TRBD1 (5 bases). CDR3 size: 14 residues. Trimming stripped 6 bases from V and 3 bases from J, with 12 bases between. Germline values: CDR1 MNHEY, CDR2 SVGAGI. This CDR3 reads CASRSPGLGNTIYF. The CDR3 coding sequence is TGTGCCAGCAGATCACCGGGACTTGGAAACACCATATATTTT.

The rearrangement uses TRBV9 and TRBJ2-2; TRBD2 matches 11 bases. This CDR3 contains 16 residues. After removal of 0 bases from V and 6 bases from J, the junction contained 4 bases not matched to a gene. CDR1 and CDR2 from the germline V gene are SGDLS and YYNGEE. The CDR3 here is CASSVGLAGRAGELFF. As DNA, the CDR3 is TGTGCCAGCAGCGTAGGACTAGCGGGAAGGGCCGGGGAGCTGTTTTTT.

The genes are TRBV6-5 and TRBJ2-1, with 13 bases fitting TRBD2. From germline, CDR1 is MNHEY and CDR2 SVGAGI. The CDR3 loop spans 15 amino acids. V shed 5 bases, J shed 5 bases, and the junction held 3 bases outside the gene matches. The CDR3 bases are TGTGCCAGCAGTAGCGGGACTAGCGGGAACAATGAGCAGTTCTTC. Amino acids: CASSSGTSGNNEQFF.

The chain carries TRBV29-1 and TRBJ1-2; D may be TRBD1 (6 bases). The V and J ends lost 4 bases and 8 bases respectively, with 11 bases between them. The CDR3 sequence is 11 residues long. The germline V gene has CDR1 SQVTM and CDR2 ANQGSEA. The CDR3 is CSVVGGRGYTF. In DNA form, the CDR3 reads TGCAGCGTTGTCGGGGGGCGCGGCTACACCTTC.

Here the CDR3 reads CASSYDPTESSYEQYF. CDR3 bases: TGTGCCAGCAGTTACGATCCTACGGAGAGCTCCTACGAGCAGTACTTC. V and J are TRBV6-5 and TRBJ2-5; D not certain. The assigned J gene may be wrong: the sequence end matches TRBJ2-7 better. Per the germline V gene, CDR1 is MNHEY and CDR2 is SVGAGI. The CDR3 is 16 amino acids.

This chain connects TRBV18 to TRBJ1-2; D might be TRBD1 (5 bases). The CDR3 is made up of 14 amino acids. The germline V gene encodes CDR1 KGHSH and CDR2 LQKENI. Trimming shortened V by 0 bases and J by 6 bases, and 11 bases separated the two germline ends. The CDR3 DNA sequence: TGTGCCAGCTCACCACCGGGACTTGGACATGGCTACACCTTC. It translates to CASSPPGLGHGYTF. The full variable domain, completed using reference TRBV18 and TRBJ1-2, is NAGVMQNPRHLVRRRGQEARLRCSPMKGHSHVYWYRQLPEEGLKFMVYLQKENIIDESGMPKERFSAEFPKEGPSILRIQQVVRGDSAAYFCASSPPGLGHGYTFGSGTRLTVV.

The CDR3 DNA follows: TGTGCCAGTAGTGCGGGACTAGCGGGGTATGAGCAGTTCTTC. Translating gives CASSAGLAGYEQFF. The chain carries TRBV19 and TRBJ2-1, with TRBD2 matching over 13 bases. This CDR3 has 14 residues. Looked up from germline, CDR1 is LNHDA and CDR2 is SQIVND (reference sequence). J gave up 8 bases and V 5 bases, and 3 bases lay outside the gene matches.

The rearrangement links TRBV5-4 to TRBJ2-3, with TRBD2 matching 13 bases. The V segment lost 4 bases and the J segment 4 bases; nucleotides outside the gene matches: 9. The CDR3 extends over 17 amino acids. Germline CDR1 is SGHNT and CDR2 is YYREEE (reference sequence). CDR3 loop: CASSLIRLAGGPDTQYF. As DNA, the CDR3 is TGTGCCAGCAGCCTAATTCGACTAGCGGGGGGACCAGATACGCAGTATTTT.

The V gene is TRBV28, the J gene TRBJ1-2; tentative D call: TRBD1 (5 bases). Germline values: CDR1 MDHEN, CDR2 SYDVKM. The V and J ends lost 2 bases and 4 bases respectively, with 20 bases between them. The CDR3 totals 17 residues. In DNA form, the CDR3 reads TGTGCCAGCAGTTTAATTCTGCAGGGTCAAGCGGGCTATGGCTACACCTTC. Translation: CASSLILQGQAGYGYTF.

The chain couples TRBV25-1 to TRBJ2-2; 12 bases fit TRBD2. Per the germline V gene, CDR1 is MGHDK and CDR2 is SYGVNS. The CDR3 extends over 15 amino acids. After removal of 2 bases from V and 6 bases from J, the junction contained 1 base not matched to a gene. CDR3 region: CASSELAGGPGELFF. CDR3 DNA: TGTGCCAGCAGTGAACTAGCGGGGGGGCCCGGGGAGCTGTTTTTT.

The rearrangement joins TRBV4-2 to TRBJ2-7, with 7 nucleotides matching TRBD2. Germline lookup yields CDR1 LGHNA and CDR2 YNFKEQ. The V gene end was trimmed by 0 bases and the J gene end by 7 bases; junction bases not matched to a gene: 9. The CDR3 loop spans 15 amino acids. CDR3 amino acids: CASSQDSGRAGEQYF. The CDR3 DNA sequence: TGTGCCAGCAGCCAAGATTCAGGGAGGGCTGGGGAGCAGTACTTC.

V gene TRBV7-2 combines with J gene TRBJ1-1; 7 bases are a match to TRBD1. This CDR3 has 15 amino acids. V lost 4 bases and J lost 4; bases outside the gene matches: 9. Germline V gene sequence: CDR1 SGHTA, CDR2 FQGNSA. CDR3 sequence reads: CASSSRQGRFTEAFF. As DNA, the CDR3 is TGTGCCAGCAGCTCTCGACAGGGTAGGTTCACTGAAGCTTTCTTT.

V gene TRBV9 combines with J gene TRBJ1-2; 8 positions agree with TRBD1. Germline V gene sequence: CDR1 SGDLS, CDR2 YYNGEE. This CDR3 region has 13 residues. After removal of 3 bases from V and 4 bases from J, the junction contained 2 bases not matched to a gene. DNA of the CDR3: TGTGCCAGCAGCGACGGACAGGGCTATGGCTACACCTTC. This encodes CASSDGQGYGYTF.

The chain uses TRBV7-2 and TRBJ1-1; D gene uncertain. The CDR3 is made up of 15 amino acids. V lost 4 bases and J 5 bases, leaving 17 bases between the germline ends. Per germline, CDR1 SGHTA and CDR2 FQGNSA. For the CDR3, the DNA is TGTGCCAGCAGCTACCAGTCCCTTCGGAGGACTGAAGCTTTCTTT. This sequence encodes CASSYQSLRRTEAFF.

Concerning this clone: Other DNA sequences in the same sample also yield this CDR3. This sequence joins TRBV19 and TRBJ1-5, with D unresolved. Germline assignment: CDR1 LNHDA and CDR2 SQIVND (reference sequence). Trimming pared 3 bases from V and 6 bases from J, leaving 6 bases between. CDR3 size: 12 residues. The CDR3 here is CASSIGGQPQHF. As DNA, the CDR3 is TGTGCCAGTAGTATCGGTGGTCAGCCCCAGCATTTT. The variable domain in full, completed from reference TRBV19 and TRBJ1-5, reads DGGITQSPKYLFRKEGQNVTLSCEQNLNHDAMYWYRQDPGQGLRLIYYSQIVNDFQKGDIAEGYSVSREKKESFPLTVTSAQKNPTAFYLCASSIGGQPQHFGDGTRLSIL.

This clone was observed a handful of times. The genes are TRBV6-5 and TRBJ2-7, with D perhaps TRBD2 (6 bases). V was cut by 6 bases and J by 3 bases, with 9 bases left in between. The CDR3 spans 12 residues. The V gene's germline CDR1 is MNHEY and CDR2 SVGAGI. As DNA, the CDR3 is TGTGCCAGCAGCCGGGGGAGCTACGAGCAGTACTTC. Protein sequence: CASSRGSYEQYF.

This clone has a handful of counts. This chain uses TRBV6-6 with TRBJ1-4; 7 positions match TRBD1. The V gene's germline CDR1 is MNHNY and CDR2 SVGAGI (reference sequence). V lost 2 bases, J lost 7 bases, and 4 bases stayed unmatched. CDR3 length: 14 residues. CDR3 nucleotide sequence: TGTGCCAGCAGTTACCAGGGGGGTGGTGAAAAACTGTTTTTT. It codes for CASSYQGGGEKLFF.

The CDR3 loop is CASSPGGLSETQYF. CDR3 DNA: TGTGCCAGCAGTCCCGGAGGGTTGTCAGAGACCCAGTACTTC. V gene TRBV9 combines with J gene TRBJ2-5; weak D call: TRBD2 (6 bases). CDR1 SGDLS and CDR2 YYNGEE come from the germline V gene. CDR3 size: 14 residues. V lost 5 bases, J lost 4 bases, and 15 bases lay in between.

This clone came up a few times. The V call is TRBV25-1, the J call TRBJ1-5; D is possibly TRBD1 (5 bases). Germline V gene data show CDR1 as MGHDK and CDR2 as SYGVNS. CDR3 length equals 15 residues. The V gene lost 1 base and the J gene lost 2 bases, with 9 bases spanning the gap. The CDR3 sequence: CASSESGGGNQPQHF. In nucleotides, the CDR3 is TGTGCCAGCAGTGAATCCGGGGGAGGCAATCAGCCCCAGCATTTT.

The chain employs TRBV14 and TRBJ2-7; TRBD1 is a possible D gene (6 bases). Deletions cut 0 bases from V and 0 bases from J, with 6 bases between. The CDR3 totals 14 residues. Germline CDR1 SGHDN, CDR2 FVKESK. CDR3 bases: TGTGCCAGCAGCCAAGACAGGGGCTCCTACGAGCAGTACTTC. Translating gives CASSQDRGSYEQYF.

The rearrangement uses TRBV5-1 and TRBJ2-7; 7 bases align to TRBD1. The junction had 4 bases not matched to a gene; V was cut back by 5 bases and J by 2 bases. The CDR3 extends over 13 amino acids. CDR1 and CDR2 (germline): SGHRS, YFSETQ. In nucleotides, the CDR3 is TGCGCCAGCAGACGACAGGGAACCTACGAGCAGTACTTC. This encodes CASRRQGTYEQYF.

This clone occurred once. The chain is built from TRBV11-2 and TRBJ2-7, with D tentatively TRBD2 (5 bases). Trimming cost V 1 base and J 4 bases, with 8 bases left between them. This CDR3 spans 13 amino acids. Germline V gene lookup returns CDR1 SGHAT and CDR2 FQNNGV. In nucleotides, the CDR3 is TGTGCCAGCAGCTTAGGACTATTTTACGAGCAGTACTTC. Translating it yields CASSLGLFYEQYF.

The chain recombines TRBV6-6 with TRBJ2-7; maybe TRBD1 (5 bases). The length of the CDR3 is 12 residues. V lost 8 bases and J lost 3, with 11 bases in between. Germline assignment: CDR1 MNHNY and CDR2 SVGAGI (reference sequence). The CDR3 nucleotides read TGTGCCAGCCAACAGCAGGGCTACGAGCAGTACTTC. Amino acids: CASQQQGYEQYF.

V usage is TRBV7-3 and J usage is TRBJ1-1, with 8 bases lining up with TRBD1. V trimming: 3 bases; J trimming: 0 bases; junction bases outside the gene matches: 0. This CDR3 is built from 14 residues. Germline CDR1 reads SGHTA; CDR2 reads FQGTGA. The CDR3 loop is CASSLTGVNTEAFF. CDR3 bases: TGTGCCAGCAGCTTGACAGGGGTGAACACTGAAGCTTTCTTT.

The chain uses TRBV25-1 and TRBJ2-7; the D gene is possibly TRBD2 (6 bases). Germline V gene lookup returns CDR1 MGHDK and CDR2 SYGVNS. Trimming removed 6 bases from V and 0 bases from J, with 21 bases in between. This CDR3 has 17 amino acids. Written as DNA, the CDR3 is TGTGCCAGCAGCAGTTTGGGGACTCTTGGGAGCTCCTACGAGCAGTACTTC. Protein product: CASSSLGTLGSSYEQYF.

The rearrangement links TRBV19 to TRBJ1-5; 7 nucleotides agree with TRBD1. Germline loops: CDR1 LNHDA, CDR2 SQIVND (reference sequence). CDR3 size: 18 residues. V shed 6 bases, J shed 2 bases, and the junction held 16 bases outside the gene matches. The CDR3 DNA follows: TGTGCCAGTAGCAAGGGGAGGCAGGGGGAGGCGGGCAATCAGCCCCAGCATTTT. Its translation is CASSKGRQGEAGNQPQHF.